Shown below are 7 T cell receptor beta chains from a single sample sequenced in a study of neurological immune-mediated disorders. Using its own MiXCR run on the 5' RACE reads, TCRdb lists one record per CDR3 protein. This table has under 80,000 distinct CDR3 sequences, roughly 3.9% appearing once. Input material: PBMCs. Receptor source: a man aged 30-40 years with multiple sclerosis.

This clonotype has a count of ten or more. This chain uses TRBV5-1 with TRBJ2-7; 7 bases line up with TRBD1. CDR1 and CDR2 (germline): SGHRS, YFSETQ. V lost 7 bases, J lost 0 bases, and 10 bases stayed unmatched. This CDR3 is 15 amino acids long. The CDR3 nucleotides read TGCGCCAGCGGTAGGGGGACAGAGGTCTCCTACGAGCAGTACTTC. Protein sequence: CASGRGTEVSYEQYF.

Many counts were recorded for this clonotype. The genes are TRBV5-1 and TRBJ2-1; 9 bases line up with TRBD2. The CDR3 is made up of 16 amino acids. Germline loops: CDR1 SGHRS, CDR2 YFSETQ. The V gene end was trimmed by 7 bases and the J gene end by 6 bases; junction bases not matched to a gene: 14. This CDR3 is CASQAAGRGGINEQFF. CDR3 nucleotide sequence: TGCGCCAGCCAAGCGGCAGGGCGGGGGGGCATCAATGAGCAGTTCTTC.

This clonotype has at least ten counts. The chain employs TRBV9 and TRBJ1-6; 7 bases are shared with TRBD1. The V segment lost 0 bases and the J segment 11 bases; nucleotides outside the gene matches: 5. This CDR3 has 14 residues. Germline CDR1 reads SGDLS; CDR2 reads YYNGEE. CDR3 sequence reads: CASSVGDSITPLHF. In DNA form, the CDR3 reads TGTGCCAGCAGCGTAGGGGACAGTATTACACCCCTCCACTTT.

The sample holds many counts of this clonotype. V is TRBV4-1 and J is TRBJ2-5; a weak D match, TRBD2 (6 bases). CDR3 size: 16 residues. With 2 bases removed from V and 1 base from J, the gap between germline ends came to 14 bases. The V gene's germline CDR1 is MGHRA and CDR2 YSYEKL. CDR3 sequence (DNA): TGCGCCAGCAGCCAACAGGAGTGGGGGGTCCAAGAGACCCAGTACTTC. It specifies CASSQQEWGVQETQYF.

At least ten counts were recorded for this clonotype. V usage is TRBV20-1 and J usage is TRBJ1-2; no clear D gene. Germline V CDR1 and CDR2: DFQATT, SNEGSKA (reference sequence). Trimming cost V 0 bases and J 6 bases, with 8 bases left between them. The length of the CDR3 is 12 residues. CDR3 loop: CSARDYGDGYTF. CDR3 in DNA: TGCAGTGCTAGAGATTACGGGGATGGCTACACCTTC.

This clonotype was picked up a small number of times. This chain connects TRBV5-1 to TRBJ1-6; the D gene is possibly TRBD1 (5 bases). The CDR3 length is 15 residues. V lost 0 bases and J lost 9, with 13 bases in between. CDR1 and CDR2 (germline): SGHRS, YFSETQ. This chain's CDR3 is CASSLVGTFFSPLHF. The CDR3, as DNA: TGCGCCAGCAGCTTGGTTGGGACTTTTTTTTCACCCCTCCACTTT.

This clonotype occurred many times. The chain carries TRBV6-2 or TRBV6-3 and TRBJ1-2; 7 positions agree with TRBD1. Germline V lookup: CDR1 MNHEY, CDR2 SVGEGT. Trimming removed 4 bases from V and 3 bases from J; junction bases left unmatched: 8. CDR3 length equals 15 residues. The CDR3 nucleotides are TGTGCCAGCAGTTCTCGGACAGGTTGGGACTATGGCTACACCTTC. This translates into CASSSRTGWDYGYTF.